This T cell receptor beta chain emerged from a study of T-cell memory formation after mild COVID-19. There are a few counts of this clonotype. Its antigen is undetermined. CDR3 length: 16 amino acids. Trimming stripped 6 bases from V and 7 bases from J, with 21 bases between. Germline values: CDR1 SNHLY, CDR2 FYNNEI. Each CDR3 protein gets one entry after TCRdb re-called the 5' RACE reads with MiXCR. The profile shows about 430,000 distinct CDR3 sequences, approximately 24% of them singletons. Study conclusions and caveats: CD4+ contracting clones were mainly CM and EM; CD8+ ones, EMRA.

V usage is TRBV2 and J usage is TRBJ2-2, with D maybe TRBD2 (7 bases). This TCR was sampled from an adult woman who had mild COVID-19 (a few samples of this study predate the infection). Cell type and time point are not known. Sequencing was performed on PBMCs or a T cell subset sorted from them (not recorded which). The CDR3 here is CASSRRGNGTNGELFF. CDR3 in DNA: TGTGCCAGCAGCCGAAGGGGGAACGGGACTAACGGGGAGCTGTTTTTT.